These 6 T cell receptor beta chains originate from one sample sequenced in a study of spatial heterogeneity in lung cancer. TCRdb reanalysed the 5' RACE reads using MiXCR and keeps one entry per CDR3 protein. This table has about 43,000 distinct CDR3 sequences, about 22% appearing once. Time point given: blood at routine non-recurrence follow-up after resection. The material sequenced was PBMCs, taken at follow-up. These receptors were obtained from a female donor with early-stage non-small cell lung cancer.

This clonotype was seen a handful of times. V gene TRBV12-3 or TRBV12-4 combines with J gene TRBJ1-5; D perhaps matches TRBD1 (5 bases). The V end was cut by 3 bases, the J end by 4 bases, with 19 bases between. CDR3 length equals 17 residues. The CDR3 sequence: CASSFLQFRGANQPQHF. The CDR3 nucleotides read TGTGCCAGCAGTTTCCTTCAGTTTCGGGGCGCGAATCAGCCCCAGCATTTT.

CDR3 coding DNA: TGTGCCAGCAGCTTAGCAGTCGGCCGGCTCTCTGGAAACACCATATATTTT. Its translation: CASSLAVGRLSGNTIYF. This chain uses TRBV7-9 with TRBJ1-3; D is unclear. The CDR3 is 17 residues long. Trimming cost V 0 bases and J 0 bases, with 12 bases left between them. Germline CDR1 reads SEHNR; CDR2 reads FQNEAQ (reference sequence).

This clonotype was seen at least ten times. The V and J genes are TRBV7-9 and TRBJ2-1; 9 bases align to TRBD1. The V gene end was trimmed by 5 bases and the J gene end by 0 bases; junction bases not matched to a gene: 14. Germline loops: CDR1 SEHNR, CDR2 FQNEAQ (reference sequence). CDR3 size: 19 residues. The CDR3 DNA is TGTGCCAGCAGCCCACGGGACAGGGCTAGCGGCAGCTCCTACAATGAGCAGTTCTTC. Amino acid sequence: CASSPRDRASGSSYNEQFF.

This clonotype was counted a few times. The chain joins TRBV6-6 to TRBJ1-1; D is possibly TRBD1 (6 bases). The CDR3 is 14 amino acids. V was pared by 6 bases and J by 0 bases, with 11 bases between. CDR1 is MNHNY, CDR2 SVGAGI, per germline (reference sequence). CDR3 in amino acids: CASSQGPMNTEAFF. The CDR3 DNA follows: TGTGCCAGCAGCCAGGGGCCGATGAACACTGAAGCTTTCTTT.

The CDR3 coding sequence is TGCGCCAGCAGTCAAACGACTAGCGGGGATTACAATGAGCAGTTCTTC. Encoded protein: CASSQTTSGDYNEQFF. V usage is TRBV23-1 and J usage is TRBJ2-1, with 11 bases identical to TRBD2. TRBV23-1 is treated as an ORF (open reading frame) with a function not yet certain. The length of the CDR3 is 16 residues. V gave up 2 bases and J gave up 4 bases; unmatched junction bases: 4.

This clonotype was counted a few times. The rearrangement joins TRBV7-8 to TRBJ2-3, with no clear D. CDR3 length equals 14 residues. CDR1 is SGHVS and CDR2 is FQNEAQ in the germline V gene. Trimming shortened V by 5 bases and J by 2 bases, and 11 bases separated the two germline ends. For the CDR3, the DNA is TGTGCCAGCAGCCCGATCCTAAACACAGATACGCAGTATTTT. Translated: CASSPILNTDTQYF.